The 24 T cell receptor beta chains given below trace back to one sample, sequenced in a study of blood T cells in healthy people across ages. Combining a sample-barcoded 5' primer with a J-beta primer mix, a second PCR ran for about 6 to 11 cycles. TCRdb re-analysed the 5' RACE reads in MiXCR, keeping a single row per CDR3 protein. The table records around 1.5 million distinct CDR3 sequences, around 39% of them present only once. Source material: blood. The source of these receptors is a woman younger than 35 in good health.

This chain connects TRBV27 to TRBJ1-5; 12 bases agree with TRBD1. J lost 6 bases, V lost 1 base, and 13 bases had no gene match. The V gene's germline CDR1 is MNHEY and CDR2 SMNVEV (reference sequence). This CDR3 has 19 residues. This chain's CDR3 is CASSLLGQGALIGTQPQHF. In DNA form, the CDR3 reads TGTGCCAGCAGTTTATTGGGACAGGGGGCGCTCATTGGGACTCAGCCCCAGCATTTT.

V is TRBV13 and J is TRBJ2-7, with 11 bases lining up with TRBD1. Germline CDR1 PRHDT, CDR2 FYEKMQ (reference sequence). CDR3 length: 15 amino acids. The V and J ends lost 3 bases and 2 bases, in that order; junction bases with no gene match: 3. This chain's CDR3 is CASSFKGQGAYEQYF. The CDR3 region has the DNA TGTGCCAGCAGCTTTAAGGGACAGGGGGCCTACGAGCAGTACTTC.

This clonotype was observed a few times. The chain has TRBV5-6 and TRBJ1-2; TRBD1 matches 9 bases. CDR1 and CDR2 (germline): SGHDT, YYEEEE. The CDR3 is made up of 14 amino acids. Trimming cost V 5 bases and J 5 bases; bases outside gene matches: 7. Here the CDR3 reads CASRKPGQGYGYTF. The CDR3 DNA follows: TGTGCCAGCAGGAAACCGGGACAGGGTTATGGCTACACCTTC.

V gene TRBV20-1 combines with J gene TRBJ2-3; 9 bases fit TRBD2. V was clipped by 3 bases and J by 0 bases; unmatched bases: 10. Looked up from germline, CDR1 is DFQATT and CDR2 is SNEGSKA (reference sequence). CDR3 size: 17 residues. The chain's CDR3 is CSASKRGAFTSTDTQYF. DNA for the CDR3: TGCAGTGCTAGCAAGCGGGGGGCCTTTACTAGCACAGATACGCAGTATTTT.

This clonotype was recorded at least ten times. V usage is TRBV10-3 and J usage is TRBJ2-1; possibly TRBD2 for D (5 bases). V lost 0 bases, J lost 9 bases, and 18 bases lay in between. The CDR3 sequence is 16 residues long. Germline assignment: CDR1 ENHRY and CDR2 SYGVKD. CDR3 in amino acids: CAISESNNGIKSEQFF. CDR3 DNA: TGTGCCATCAGTGAGTCTAATAACGGGATTAAGAGTGAGCAGTTCTTC.

This sequence joins TRBV11-2 and TRBJ1-2; 12 bases line up with TRBD1. This CDR3 has 17 amino acids. V lost 5 bases to trimming and J lost 7 bases; unmatched junction nucleotides: 14. Looked up from germline, CDR1 is SGHAT and CDR2 is FQNNGV. The CDR3 spells CASSPRDRGRRRSGYTF. CDR3 bases: TGTGCCAGCAGCCCCCGGGACAGGGGGCGCAGGAGGTCTGGCTACACCTTC.

The V call is TRBV6-5, the J call TRBJ2-2; the match to TRBD2 covers 9 bases. V gave up 4 bases and J gave up 6 bases; unmatched junction bases: 6. The germline V gene has CDR1 MNHEY and CDR2 SVGAGI. The CDR3 covers 15 residues. This CDR3 reads CASSWGLASAGELFF. CDR3 nucleotides: TGTGCCAGCAGTTGGGGACTAGCTTCAGCCGGGGAGCTGTTTTTT.

This clonotype was found once. The rearrangement uses TRBV21-1 and TRBJ2-5; the D call in the table, TRBD2, was not verified against the DNA. TRBV21-1 is a documented pseudogene. The CDR3 runs to 16 residues. This chain's CDR3 is CASSRRLAGPQETQYF. The CDR3 nucleotides are TGTGCCAGCAGCAGAAGACTAGCGGGCCCCCAAGAGACCCAGTACTTC.

This clonotype has just a few counts. The J gene is TRBJ1-2, the V gene TRBV6-5; 8 bases line up with TRBD1. CDR3 size: 16 residues. Losses at the gene ends were 0 bases for V and 6 bases for J; bases not matched to a gene: 9. In germline, CDR1 is MNHEY, CDR2 SVGAGI. The CDR3 is CASSYSPTGVLDGYTF. In DNA, the CDR3 is TGTGCCAGCAGTTACTCCCCGACAGGGGTTTTGGATGGCTACACCTTC.

This clonotype was observed a single time. The chain is built from TRBV12-3 or TRBV12-4 and TRBJ1-1; 7 bases match TRBD1. The CDR3 contains 15 residues. V lost 6 bases and J lost 4; bases outside the gene matches: 11. The DNA for the CDR3 is TGTGCCAGCAGAAACGACGACAGGGCCGGCACTGAAGCTTTCTTT. Encoded protein: CASRNDDRAGTEAFF.

This clonotype appeared a few times. The chain has TRBV5-1 and TRBJ2-1; D is unclear. Germline V gene sequence: CDR1 SGHRS, CDR2 YFSETQ. Trimming took 4 bases from V and 8 from J, leaving 19 bases between them. The CDR3 runs to 15 residues. The CDR3 spells CASSPSSPPRHEQFF. CDR3 sequence (DNA): TGCGCCAGCAGCCCCTCATCCCCCCCTAGACATGAGCAGTTCTTC.

This clonotype was observed a handful of times. The chain links TRBV2 to TRBJ2-7; no clear D. The CDR3 extends over 13 amino acids. Germline V lookup: CDR1 SNHLY, CDR2 FYNNEI. The V and J ends lost 8 bases and 5 bases respectively, with 16 bases between them. The CDR3 DNA is TGTGCCAGCTTAATCCGAGAGAGGAACGAGCAGTACTTC. Amino acid sequence: CASLIRERNEQYF.

At least ten counts were recorded for this clonotype. CDR3 amino acids: CASSLKLVYNEQFF. CDR3 DNA: TGTGCCAGCAGCCTCAAACTAGTCTACAATGAGCAGTTCTTC. J is TRBJ2-1 and V is TRBV7-2; D is perhaps TRBD2 (5 bases). Deletions cut 5 bases from V and 3 bases from J, with 11 bases between. The germline CDR1 and CDR2 sequences are SGHTA and FQGNSA. CDR3 length: 14 residues.

This clonotype showed up just once. This chain connects TRBV30 to TRBJ1-2, with D perhaps matching TRBD1 (6 bases). The V gene's germline CDR1 is GTSNPN and CDR2 SVGIG (reference sequence). The V end was cut by 5 bases, the J end by 7 bases, with 17 bases between. The CDR3 loop spans 13 amino acids. CDR3 nucleotide sequence: TGTGCCTGGGCCCTGGGGGCGGTGAGTGGCTACACCTTC. Its translation is CAWALGAVSGYTF.

The V call is TRBV12-3 or TRBV12-4, the J call TRBJ2-2, with TRBD2 matching 8 bases. This CDR3 has 18 amino acids. Unmatched junction bases numbered 12, after V lost 2 bases and J lost 4 bases. CDR3 coding DNA: TGTGCCAGCAGTTTAAGGAAAGGAGCGGGAGTCGGCACCGGGGAGCTGTTTTTT. This translates into CASSLRKGAGVGTGELFF.

Concerning this clonotype: A much larger clone is a single base away; this may be a read error. The rearrangement joins TRBV20-1 to TRBJ1-6; D is ambiguous. The germline gives CDR1 DFQATT, CDR2 SNEGSKA (reference sequence). The ends were cut back, 1 base at V and 11 bases at J, with 12 bases in the middle. The CDR3 has 13 amino acids. The CDR3 sequence: CSARVIGDPPLHF. For the CDR3, the DNA is TGCAGTGCTAGAGTGATCGGGGATCCACCCCTCCACTTT.

The rearrangement joins TRBV7-9 to TRBJ2-3; no reliable D call. V lost 1 base to trimming and J lost 4 bases, with 12 bases between them. The CDR3 totals 15 residues. Per germline, CDR1 SEHNR and CDR2 FQNEAQ (reference sequence). DNA for the CDR3: TGTGCCAGCAGCTTAGAGACCCCGAGCCCAGATACGCAGTATTTT. Protein: CASSLETPSPDTQYF.

This chain joins TRBV12-3 or TRBV12-4 and TRBJ1-2; unclear D gene. The CDR3 totals 11 residues. As DNA, the CDR3 is TGTGAGAGCAGTTTTCGAATGGGCTACACCTTC. Translating gives CESSFRMGYTF.

The table lists this clonotype with a few counts. The gene calls are TRBV10-3 and TRBJ1-5, with D unresolved. Trimming left V 8 bases short and J 4 bases short, with 12 bases between. CDR1 ENHRY and CDR2 SYGVKD come from the germline V gene. The CDR3 is 13 residues long. CDR3 sequence reads: CAIGELPNQPQHF. The CDR3 DNA is TGTGCCATCGGAGAGCTACCTAATCAGCCCCAGCATTTT.

The sample holds a few counts of this clonotype. The V gene is TRBV7-9, the J gene TRBJ1-4; possible D gene TRBD1, 6 bases. V lost 2 bases and J 6 bases, leaving 16 bases between the germline ends. Germline assignment: CDR1 SEHNR and CDR2 FQNEAQ (reference sequence). The CDR3 is made up of 16 amino acids. The DNA of the CDR3 is TGTGCCAGCAGCTTATCCAGGCACAGGGAAGATGAAAAACTGTTTTTT. This encodes CASSLSRHREDEKLFF.

The chain joins TRBV9 to TRBJ2-4; possible D gene TRBD2, 6 bases. Trimming removed 0 bases from V and 8 bases from J, with 9 bases in between. The CDR3 extends over 13 amino acids. Per germline, CDR1 SGDLS and CDR2 YYNGEE. The CDR3 DNA reads as TGTGCCAGCAGCGTAGAATCTAGCGACATTCAGTACTTC. Protein: CASSVESSDIQYF.

Comment on this clonotype: One junction end does not reproduce the germline sequence, and a read error may be involved. V gene TRBV6-6 combines with J gene TRBJ1-2, with D perhaps TRBD1 (5 bases). Germline V gene sequence: CDR1 MNHNY, CDR2 SVGAGI (reference sequence). This CDR3 has 15 residues. The CDR3 DNA reads TGTGCCGGCAGTAACCTGGATAGGGGCGACTATGGCTACACCTTC. It yields the protein CAGSNLDRGDYGYTF.

There are a few counts of this clonotype. J is TRBJ2-3 and V is TRBV7-9; 7 bases align to TRBD1. V shed 2 bases, J shed 4 bases, and the junction held 3 bases outside the gene matches. The CDR3 totals 14 residues. Germline V gene sequence: CDR1 SEHNR, CDR2 FQNEAQ (reference sequence). CDR3 residues: CASSLRQGPDTQYF. CDR3 DNA: TGTGCCAGCAGCTTACGACAGGGCCCAGATACGCAGTATTTT.

The V call is TRBV11-2, the J call TRBJ2-3, with unresolved D. CDR1 SGHAT and CDR2 FQNNGV come from the germline V gene. The CDR3 length is 16 residues. Trimming shortened V by 8 bases and J by 2 bases, and 20 bases separated the two germline ends. CDR3 loop: CASCLEDPNPTDTQYF. Here the CDR3 DNA reads TGTGCCAGCTGCCTTGAGGACCCAAACCCCACAGATACGCAGTATTTT.